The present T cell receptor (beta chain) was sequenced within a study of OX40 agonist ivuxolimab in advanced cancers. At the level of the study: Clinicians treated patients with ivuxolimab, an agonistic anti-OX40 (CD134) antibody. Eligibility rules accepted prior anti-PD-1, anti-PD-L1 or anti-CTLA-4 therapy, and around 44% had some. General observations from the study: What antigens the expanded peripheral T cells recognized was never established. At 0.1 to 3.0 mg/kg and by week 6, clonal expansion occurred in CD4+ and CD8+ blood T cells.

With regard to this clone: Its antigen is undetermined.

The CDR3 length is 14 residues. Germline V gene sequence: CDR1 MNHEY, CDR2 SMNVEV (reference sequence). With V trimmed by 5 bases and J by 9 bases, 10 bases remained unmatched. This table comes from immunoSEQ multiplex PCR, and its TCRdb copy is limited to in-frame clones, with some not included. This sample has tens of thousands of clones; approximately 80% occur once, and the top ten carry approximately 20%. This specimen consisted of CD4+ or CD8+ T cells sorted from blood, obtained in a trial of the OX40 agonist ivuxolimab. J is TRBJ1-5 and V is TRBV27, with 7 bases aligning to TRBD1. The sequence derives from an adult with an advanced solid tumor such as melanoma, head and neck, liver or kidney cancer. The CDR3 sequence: CASSPGGGAGPQHF. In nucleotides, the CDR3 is TGTGCCAGCAGTCCAGGGGGGGGCGCCGGGCCCCAGCATTTT.